This record looks at one T cell receptor (beta chain) sequence and its context. As yet, its antigen is unknown. TCRdb re-derived calls from the reads in MiXCR, one entry per CDR3 protein. The sample records 45,000 to 75,000 distinct CDR3 sequences, around 34% being singletons. The data belong to a study of T cell repertoires in cytomegalovirus infection. Study overall: Signatures in public TCR beta sequences pointed to both CMV infection and matching HLA type. Regarding the study as a whole: The cumulative frequency of public TCR beta families identified carriers of CMV plus the relevant HLA.

The sequence was obtained from a human donor in good health (CMV status not recorded). Some clones in this sample may be carry-over from other donors' samples. Sequencing input: PBMCs, sequenced either directly or after in vitro stimulation (not recorded which).

As DNA, the CDR3 is TGCAGTGCCCCGCAGAGCAATCAGCCCCAGCATTTT. Translated: CSAPQSNQPQHF. The rearrangement uses TRBV20-1 and TRBJ1-5; D gene unclear. With 6 bases removed from V and 1 base from J, the gap between germline ends came to 7 bases. The germline V gene encodes CDR1 DFQATT and CDR2 SNEGSKA (reference sequence). The CDR3 has 12 residues.